A single TCR beta chain is shown here with its context. The antigen is not known. This entry belongs to a study of CD8 T cells in Susac syndrome. General study points: Total CD8+ and CD8+ TEMRA repertoires contained over 15 and five Susac-specific public clones, respectively.

Germline CDR1 and CDR2: SGHNT and YYREEE (reference sequence). V was clipped by 4 bases and J by 2 bases, with 10 bases between them. This CDR3 has 13 residues. cDNA came from roughly 0.47 to 1 ug RNA primed by random hexamers. TCRdb independently ran MiXCR on the immunoSEQ multiplex PCR reads; one entry per CDR3 protein. The sample consists of 130,000 or so distinct CDR3 sequences, just under 95% of them appearing once. TEMRA cells were enriched by FACS, while CD8+ and CD4+ T cells were obtained through a negative isolation that was performed magnetically. The sequenced sample was CD8+ T cells from PBMCs. This sequence originates from a human donor with Susac syndrome. The chain employs TRBV5-4 and TRBJ2-7; D call uncertain. CDR3 sequence: CASSLGRAYEQYF. The CDR3 DNA follows: TGTGCCAGCAGCCTAGGACGGGCCTACGAGCAGTACTTC.